One and the same sample provided the 9 T cell receptor beta chains below, sequenced in a study of T-cell memory formation after mild COVID-19. MiXCR was run by TCRdb on the 5' RACE reads, yielding one entry per CDR3 protein. The sample lists a few hundred thousand distinct CDR3 sequences; 13% to 15% were seen once. The specimen was PBMCs or a T cell subset sorted from them (not recorded which). All receptors come from a man aged 18 to 29 who had mild COVID-19 (a few samples of this study predate the infection). Cell type and time point are not known.

In its sample, this clonotype was seen many times. This sequence joins TRBV4-3 and TRBJ1-3; D unclear. The germline V gene has CDR1 LGHNA and CDR2 YSLEER. V gave up 0 bases and J gave up 8 bases, with 8 bases separating them. This CDR3 contains 13 residues. The CDR3 spells CASSQEGWDTIYF. The CDR3 DNA reads TGCGCCAGCAGCCAAGAGGGCTGGGACACCATATATTTT.

This clonotype was observed many times. This rearrangement joins TRBV12-3 or TRBV12-4 to TRBJ2-7; TRBD1 matches 7 bases. This CDR3 has 14 residues. V lost 3 bases to trimming and J lost 5 bases; unmatched junction nucleotides: 7. The CDR3 nucleotides read TGTGCCAGCAGTTTGGACAGGTACGGTCACGAGCAGTACGTC. Translation: CASSLDRYGHEQYV.

The rearrangement joins TRBV7-9 to TRBJ2-1; D is perhaps TRBD1 (6 bases). The CDR3 has 15 amino acids. Germline CDR1 is SEHNR and CDR2 is FQNEAQ (reference sequence). Trimming removed 2 bases at V and 8 bases at J, with 16 bases between. The CDR3 DNA is TGTGCCAGCAGCTTACCCTACGGCCCAGGGGATGAGCAGTTCTTC. It is translated as CASSLPYGPGDEQFF.

This clonotype was counted many times. The chain recombines TRBV5-1 with TRBJ2-4; D is unresolved. V was cut by 0 bases and J by 11 bases, with 6 bases left in between. The CDR3 loop spans 11 amino acids. Germline V gene lookup returns CDR1 SGHRS and CDR2 YFSETQ. CDR3 DNA sequence: TGCGCCAGCAGCTTGGGCCCCCTTCAGTACTTC. Residues: CASSLGPLQYF. The whole variable domain, filled in from reference TRBV5-1 and TRBJ2-4, reads KAGVTQTPRYLIKTRGQQVTLSCSPISGHRSVSWYQQTPGQGLQFLFEYFSETQRNKGNFPGRFSGRQFSNSRSEMNVSTLELGDSALYLCASSLGPLQYFGAGTRLSVL.

CDR3 in amino acids: CAISARTEGADTQYF. The CDR3, as DNA: TGTGCCATCAGTGCTCGGACAGAGGGAGCAGATACGCAGTATTTT. The chain uses TRBV10-3 and TRBJ2-3; D possibly corresponds to TRBD1 (6 bases). The CDR3 spans 15 residues. The ends were cut back, 4 bases at V and 4 bases at J, with 15 bases in the middle. Germline-derived CDR1 and CDR2 are ENHRY and SYGVKD.

The V call is TRBV6-6, the J call TRBJ2-7; 7 bases line up with TRBD1. The germline V gene encodes CDR1 MNHNY and CDR2 SVGAGI (reference sequence). The length of the CDR3 is 12 residues. Germline trimming cut 8 bases from V and 11 bases from J; bases unmatched to any gene: 12. Written as DNA, the CDR3 is TGTGCCAGCGGAACACCCCGGGACAGAGAGTACTTC. Protein sequence: CASGTPRDREYF.

The chain combines TRBV4-3 with TRBJ1-2, with D tentatively TRBD1 (5 bases). The CDR3 has 17 residues. With 0 bases removed from V and 4 bases from J, the gap between germline ends came to 18 bases. Germline V gene lookup returns CDR1 LGHNA and CDR2 YSLEER. CDR3 DNA sequence: TGCGCCAGCAGCCAAGATACCGGAAGTACAGGAATCTATGGCTACACCTTC. Translation gives CASSQDTGSTGIYGYTF.

The V and J genes are TRBV7-9 and TRBJ2-1; 7 nucleotides agree with TRBD2. Germline loops: CDR1 SEHNR, CDR2 FQNEAQ (reference sequence). J lost 3 bases, V lost 7 bases, and 6 bases had no gene match. CDR3 length equals 14 residues. The CDR3 region is CASNKPGGYNEQFF. For the CDR3, the DNA is TGTGCCAGCAACAAGCCGGGGGGCTACAATGAGCAGTTCTTC.

As to this clonotype: A read error may be the cause here, since a much bigger clone is one base away. The J gene is TRBJ1-2, the V gene TRBV7-9; 7 bases match TRBD1. Per germline, CDR1 SEHNR and CDR2 FQNEAQ (reference sequence). The V segment lost 5 bases and the J segment 4 bases; nucleotides outside the gene matches: 7. The CDR3 is made up of 14 amino acids. CDR3: CASSLGTAFYGYTF. The CDR3 coding sequence is TGTGCCAGCAGCCTCGGGACAGCTTTCTATGGCTACACCTTC.